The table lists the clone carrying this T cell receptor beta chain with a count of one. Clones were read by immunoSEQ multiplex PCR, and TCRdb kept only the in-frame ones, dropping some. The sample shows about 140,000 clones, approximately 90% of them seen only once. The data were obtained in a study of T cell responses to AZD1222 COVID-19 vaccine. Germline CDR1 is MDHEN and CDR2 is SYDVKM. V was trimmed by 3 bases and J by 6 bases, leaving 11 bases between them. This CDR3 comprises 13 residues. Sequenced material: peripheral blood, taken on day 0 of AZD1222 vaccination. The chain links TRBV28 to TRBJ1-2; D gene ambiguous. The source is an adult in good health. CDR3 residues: CASSFRGLNGYTF. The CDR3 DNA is TGTGCCAGCAGTTTCCGGGGTTTGAATGGCTACACCTTC.